The 5 T cell receptor beta chains given below trace back to one sample, sequenced in a study of blood T cell repertoires in COVID-19. This table comes from immunoSEQ multiplex PCR, and its TCRdb copy is limited to in-frame clones, with some not included. The sample lists fewer than 200,000 clones, roughly 86% seen once, with more than 1.5% in the top ten. The sequenced sample was peripheral blood. The receptors shown here come from a woman in her fifties or sixties with acute or convalescent COVID-19.

The rearrangement joins TRBV15 to TRBJ2-5; 10 nucleotides agree with TRBD2. J lost 7 bases, V lost 0 bases, and 11 bases had no gene match. This CDR3 is 17 amino acids long. Germline V gene sequence: CDR1 LNHNV, CDR2 YYDKDF (reference sequence). CDR3 residues: CATSRDRTSGASGTQYF. The CDR3 DNA sequence: TGTGCCACCAGCAGAGATCGGACTAGCGGAGCCAGTGGGACCCAGTACTTC.

This rearrangement joins TRBV7-2 to TRBJ1-2; 9 nucleotides line up with TRBD1. Germline CDR1 reads SGHTA; CDR2 reads FQGNSA. V lost 0 bases to trimming and J lost 4 bases; unmatched junction nucleotides: 9. The CDR3 loop spans 17 amino acids. CDR3 DNA sequence: TGTGCCAGCAGCTTAGCCTTGTTGGGACAGGGCTTCTATGGCTACACCTTC. The encoded protein is CASSLALLGQGFYGYTF. Looking up the rest from reference TRBV7-2 and TRBJ1-2 gives the full variable domain: GAGVSQSPSNKVTEKGKDVELRCDPISGHTALYWYRQSLGQGLEFLIYFQGNSAPDKSGLPSDRFSAERTGGSVSTLTIQRTQQEDSAVYLCASSLALLGQGFYGYTFGSGTRLTVV.

This chain connects TRBV5-1 to TRBJ2-5; possibly TRBD1 for D (6 bases). In germline, CDR1 is SGHRS, CDR2 YFSETQ. The V end was cut by 0 bases, the J end by 3 bases, with 12 bases between. CDR3 length: 15 residues. The CDR3 region is CASSLGGYREETQYF. The DNA for the CDR3 is TGCGCCAGCAGCTTGGGTGGGTACAGGGAAGAGACCCAGTACTTC.

The chain is built from TRBV10-3 and TRBJ2-1; D is perhaps TRBD1 (5 bases). Trimming stripped 4 bases from V and 5 bases from J, with 15 bases between. Germline V gene lookup returns CDR1 ENHRY and CDR2 SYGVKD. There are 15 residues in the CDR3. The CDR3 region has the DNA TGTGCCATCAGTGTGGCAGGGCAGACCAACAATGAGCAGTTCTTC. Its translation is CAISVAGQTNNEQFF.

V gene TRBV7-2 combines with J gene TRBJ1-2; unclear D gene. From germline, CDR1 is SGHTA and CDR2 FQGNSA. V was clipped by 1 base and J by 4 bases, with 10 bases between them. The CDR3 has 14 amino acids. CDR3 DNA: TGTGCCAGCAGCTTAGTTGCAGCGACCTATGGCTACACCTTC. It is translated as CASSLVAATYGYTF.